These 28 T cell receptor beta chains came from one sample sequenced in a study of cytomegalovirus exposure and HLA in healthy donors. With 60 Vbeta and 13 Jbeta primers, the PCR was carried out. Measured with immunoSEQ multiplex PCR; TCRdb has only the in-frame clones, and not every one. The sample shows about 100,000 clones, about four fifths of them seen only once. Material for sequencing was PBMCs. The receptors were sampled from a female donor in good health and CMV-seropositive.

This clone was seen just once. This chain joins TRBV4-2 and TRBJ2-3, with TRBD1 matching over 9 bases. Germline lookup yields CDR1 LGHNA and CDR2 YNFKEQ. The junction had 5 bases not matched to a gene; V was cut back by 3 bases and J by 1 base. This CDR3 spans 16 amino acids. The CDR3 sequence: CASSQVWTGGTDTQYF. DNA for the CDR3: TGTGCCAGCAGCCAGGTGTGGACAGGGGGCACAGATACGCAGTATTTT.

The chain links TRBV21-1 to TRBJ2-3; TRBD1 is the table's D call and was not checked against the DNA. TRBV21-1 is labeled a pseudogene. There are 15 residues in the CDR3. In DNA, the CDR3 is TGTGCCAGCAGCAAATCGCGACAGGGGACAGATACGCAGTATTTT. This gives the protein CASSKSRQGTDTQYF.

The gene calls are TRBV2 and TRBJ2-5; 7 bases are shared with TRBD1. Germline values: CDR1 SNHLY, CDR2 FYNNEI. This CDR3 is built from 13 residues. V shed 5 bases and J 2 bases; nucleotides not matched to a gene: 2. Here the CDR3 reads CASSRDSQETQYF. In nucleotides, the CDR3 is TGTGCCAGCAGTCGGGACAGTCAAGAGACCCAGTACTTC.

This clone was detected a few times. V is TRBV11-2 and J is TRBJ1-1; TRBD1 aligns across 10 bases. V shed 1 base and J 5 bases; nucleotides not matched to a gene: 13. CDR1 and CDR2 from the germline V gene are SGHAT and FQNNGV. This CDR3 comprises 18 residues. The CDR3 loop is CASSLARALTGGGTEAFF. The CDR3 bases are TGTGCCAGCAGCTTAGCTCGAGCCCTGACAGGGGGCGGGACTGAAGCTTTCTTT.

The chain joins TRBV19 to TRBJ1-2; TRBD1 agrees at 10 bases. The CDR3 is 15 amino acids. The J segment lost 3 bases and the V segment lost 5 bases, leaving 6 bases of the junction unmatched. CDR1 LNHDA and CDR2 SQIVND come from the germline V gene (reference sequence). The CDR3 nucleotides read TGTGCCAGTAGTCTAAGACAGGGGGCGGACTATGGCTACACCTTC. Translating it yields CASSLRQGADYGYTF. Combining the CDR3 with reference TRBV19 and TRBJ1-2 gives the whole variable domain DGGITQSPKYLFRKEGQNVTLSCEQNLNHDAMYWYRQDPGQGLRLIYYSQIVNDFQKGDIAEGYSVSREKKESFPLTVTSAQKNPTAFYLCASSLRQGADYGYTFGSGTRLTVV.

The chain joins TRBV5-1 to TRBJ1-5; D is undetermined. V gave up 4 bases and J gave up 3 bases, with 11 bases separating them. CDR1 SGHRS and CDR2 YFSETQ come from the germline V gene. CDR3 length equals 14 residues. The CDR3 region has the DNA TGCGCCAGCAGCCTAGACGGTGTCAATCAGCCCCAGCATTTT. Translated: CASSLDGVNQPQHF. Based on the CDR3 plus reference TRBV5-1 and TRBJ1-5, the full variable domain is KAGVTQTPRYLIKTRGQQVTLSCSPISGHRSVSWYQQTPGQGLQFLFEYFSETQRNKGNFPGRFSGRQFSNSRSEMNVSTLELGDSALYLCASSLDGVNQPQHFGDGTRLSIL.

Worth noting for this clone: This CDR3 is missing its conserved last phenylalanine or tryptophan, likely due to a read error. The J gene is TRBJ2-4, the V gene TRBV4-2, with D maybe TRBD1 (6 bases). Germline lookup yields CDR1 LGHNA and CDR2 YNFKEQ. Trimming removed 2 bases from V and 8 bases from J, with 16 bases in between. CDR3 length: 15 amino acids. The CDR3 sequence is CASSQFQNRDDIQYV. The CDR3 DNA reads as TGTGCCAGCAGCCAATTCCAAAACAGGGATGACATTCAGTACGTC.

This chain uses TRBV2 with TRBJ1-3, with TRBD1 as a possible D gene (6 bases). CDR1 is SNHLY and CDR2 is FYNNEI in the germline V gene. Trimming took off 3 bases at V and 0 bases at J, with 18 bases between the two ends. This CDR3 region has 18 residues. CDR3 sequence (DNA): TGTGCCAGCAGTGAGATGGGGGGGCGAGCCCCCTCTGGAAACACCATATATTTT. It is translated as CASSEMGGRAPSGNTIYF.

Here the CDR3 DNA reads TGTGCCAGCAGCTTAGTCCCTGAGACCTACGAGCAGTACTTC. Protein product: CASSLVPETYEQYF. The chain combines TRBV7-2 with TRBJ2-7; D gene uncertain. CDR3 length: 14 residues. V dropped 1 base and J dropped 2 bases, with 9 bases sitting between them. Germline values: CDR1 SGHTA, CDR2 FQGNSA.

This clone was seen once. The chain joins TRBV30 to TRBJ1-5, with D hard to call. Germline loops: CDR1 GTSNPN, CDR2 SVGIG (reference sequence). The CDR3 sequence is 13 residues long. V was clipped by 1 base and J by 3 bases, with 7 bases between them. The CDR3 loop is CAWSATANQPQHF. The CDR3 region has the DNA TGTGCCTGGAGTGCCACAGCCAATCAGCCCCAGCATTTT.

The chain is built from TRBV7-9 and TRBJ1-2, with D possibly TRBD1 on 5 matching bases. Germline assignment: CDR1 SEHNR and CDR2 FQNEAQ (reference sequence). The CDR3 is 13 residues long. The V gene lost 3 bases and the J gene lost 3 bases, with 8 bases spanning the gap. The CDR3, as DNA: TGTGCCAGCAGCTTGGGGGGTGACTATGGCTACACCTTC. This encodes CASSLGGDYGYTF.

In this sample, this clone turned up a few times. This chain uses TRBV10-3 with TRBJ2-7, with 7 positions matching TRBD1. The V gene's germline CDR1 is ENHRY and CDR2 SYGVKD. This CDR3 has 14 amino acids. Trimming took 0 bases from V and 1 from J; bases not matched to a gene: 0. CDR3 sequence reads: CAISESDRSYEQYF. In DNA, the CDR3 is TGTGCCATCAGTGAGTCGGACAGGTCCTACGAGCAGTACTTC.

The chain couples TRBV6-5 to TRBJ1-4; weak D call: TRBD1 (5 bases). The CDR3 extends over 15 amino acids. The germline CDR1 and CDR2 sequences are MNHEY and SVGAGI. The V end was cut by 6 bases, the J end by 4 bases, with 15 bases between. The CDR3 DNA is TGTGCCAGCAGCCCTGGGACTCCTAATAATGAAAAACTGTTTTTT. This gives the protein CASSPGTPNNEKLFF.

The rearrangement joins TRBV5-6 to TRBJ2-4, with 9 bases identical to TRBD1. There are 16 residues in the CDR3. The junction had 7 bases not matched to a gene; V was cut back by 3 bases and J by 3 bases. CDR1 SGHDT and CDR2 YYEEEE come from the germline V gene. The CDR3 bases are TGTGCCAGCAGCTGGGGACAGGGTCTGGTCAAAAACATTCAGTACTTC. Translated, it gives CASSWGQGLVKNIQYF.

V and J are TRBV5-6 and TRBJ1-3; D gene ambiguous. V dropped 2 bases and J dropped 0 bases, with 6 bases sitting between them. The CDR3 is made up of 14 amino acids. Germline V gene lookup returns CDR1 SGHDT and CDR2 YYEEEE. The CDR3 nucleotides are TGTGCCAGCAGCTTTGCAGGCTCTGGAAACACCATATATTTT. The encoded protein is CASSFAGSGNTIYF. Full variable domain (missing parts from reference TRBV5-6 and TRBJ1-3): DAGVTQSPTHLIKTRGQQVTLRCSPKSGHDTVSWYQQALGQGPQFIFQYYEEEERQRGNFPDRFSGHQFPNYSSELNVNALLLGDSALYLCASSFAGSGNTIYFGEGSWLTVV.

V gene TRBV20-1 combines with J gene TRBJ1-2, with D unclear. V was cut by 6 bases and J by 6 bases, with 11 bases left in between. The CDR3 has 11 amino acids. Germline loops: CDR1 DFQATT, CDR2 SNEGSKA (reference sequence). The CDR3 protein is CSADGVDGYTF. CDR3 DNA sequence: TGCAGTGCCGATGGAGTTGATGGCTACACCTTC.

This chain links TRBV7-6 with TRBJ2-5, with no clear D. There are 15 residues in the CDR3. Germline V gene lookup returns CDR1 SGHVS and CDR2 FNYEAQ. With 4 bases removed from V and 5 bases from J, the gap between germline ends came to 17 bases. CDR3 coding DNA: TGTGCCAGCAGCTCGGAGAGTTACGCCGGGGAGACCCAGTACTTC. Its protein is CASSSESYAGETQYF.

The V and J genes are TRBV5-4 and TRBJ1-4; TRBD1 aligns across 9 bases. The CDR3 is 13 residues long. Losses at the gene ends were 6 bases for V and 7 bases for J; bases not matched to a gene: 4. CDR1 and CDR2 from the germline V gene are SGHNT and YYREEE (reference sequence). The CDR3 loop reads CASKGQGGEKLFF. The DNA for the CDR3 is TGTGCCAGCAAGGGACAGGGTGGTGAAAAACTGTTTTTT.

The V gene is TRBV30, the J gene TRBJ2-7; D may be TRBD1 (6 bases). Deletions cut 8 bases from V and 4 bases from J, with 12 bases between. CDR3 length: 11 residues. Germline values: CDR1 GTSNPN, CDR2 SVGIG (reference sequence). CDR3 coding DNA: TGTGCCCGGGCAGGGGCATACGAGCAGTACTTC. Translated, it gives CARAGAYEQYF.

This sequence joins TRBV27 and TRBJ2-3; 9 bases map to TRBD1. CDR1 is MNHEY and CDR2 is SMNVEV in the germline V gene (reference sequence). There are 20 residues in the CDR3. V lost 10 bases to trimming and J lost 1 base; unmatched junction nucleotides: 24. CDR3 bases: TGTGCCACCTACGCGTACCGGGACAGGGCCCTCTCCACCCGCACAGATACGCAGTATTTT. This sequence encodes CATYAYRDRALSTRTDTQYF.

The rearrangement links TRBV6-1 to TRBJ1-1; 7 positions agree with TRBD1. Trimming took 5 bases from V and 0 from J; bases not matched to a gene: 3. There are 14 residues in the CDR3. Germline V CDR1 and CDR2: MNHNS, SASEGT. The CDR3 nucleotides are TGTGCCAGCAGTAATGACAGGGTGAACACTGAAGCTTTCTTT. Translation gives CASSNDRVNTEAFF.

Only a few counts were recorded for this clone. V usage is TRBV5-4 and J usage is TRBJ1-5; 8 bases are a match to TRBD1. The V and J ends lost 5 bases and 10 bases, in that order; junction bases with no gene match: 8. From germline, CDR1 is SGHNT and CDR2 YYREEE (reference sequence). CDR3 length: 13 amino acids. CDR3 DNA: TGTGCCAGCAGTTCGGACAGGGCGAAACCCCAGCATTTT. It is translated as CASSSDRAKPQHF.

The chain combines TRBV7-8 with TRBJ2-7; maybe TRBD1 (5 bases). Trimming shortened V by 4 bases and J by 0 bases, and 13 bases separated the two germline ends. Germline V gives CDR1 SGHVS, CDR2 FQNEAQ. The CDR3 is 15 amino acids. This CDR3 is CASSSRGAPSYEQYF. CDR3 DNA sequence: TGTGCCAGCAGCTCCCGTGGGGCCCCCTCCTACGAGCAGTACTTC.

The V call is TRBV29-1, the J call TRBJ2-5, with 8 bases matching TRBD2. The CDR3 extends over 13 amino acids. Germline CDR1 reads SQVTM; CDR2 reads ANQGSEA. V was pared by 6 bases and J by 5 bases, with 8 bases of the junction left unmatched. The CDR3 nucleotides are TGCAGCGTCAAAGCGGGAGTCGGCGAGACCCAGTACTTC. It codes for CSVKAGVGETQYF.

The CDR3 loop is CASSLEGLYMDTQYF. Written as DNA, the CDR3 is TGTGCCAGCAGCTTAGAGGGACTATACATGGATACGCAGTATTTT. The chain employs TRBV11-2 and TRBJ2-3; 7 bases fit TRBD2. Germline V gives CDR1 SGHAT, CDR2 FQNNGV. The CDR3 is 15 residues long. V gave up 0 bases and J gave up 6 bases; unmatched junction bases: 6.

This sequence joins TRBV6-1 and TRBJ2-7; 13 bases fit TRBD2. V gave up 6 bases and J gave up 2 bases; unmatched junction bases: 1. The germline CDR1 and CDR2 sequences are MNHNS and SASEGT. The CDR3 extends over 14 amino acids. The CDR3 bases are TGTGCCAGCAGGGGACTAGCGGGGACCTACGAGCAGTACTTC. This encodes CASRGLAGTYEQYF.

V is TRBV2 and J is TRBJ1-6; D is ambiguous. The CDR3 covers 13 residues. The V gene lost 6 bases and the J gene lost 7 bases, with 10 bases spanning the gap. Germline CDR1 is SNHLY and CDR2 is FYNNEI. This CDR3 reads CASSGSSNSPLHF. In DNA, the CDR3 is TGTGCCAGCAGCGGGTCTTCGAATTCACCCCTCCACTTT.

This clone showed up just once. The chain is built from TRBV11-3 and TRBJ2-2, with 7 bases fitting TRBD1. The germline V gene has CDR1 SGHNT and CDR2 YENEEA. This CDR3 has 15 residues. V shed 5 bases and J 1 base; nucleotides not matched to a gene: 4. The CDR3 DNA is TGTGCCAGCAGCCCTCGACAGGGGAACACCGGGGAGCTGTTTTTT. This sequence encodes CASSPRQGNTGELFF. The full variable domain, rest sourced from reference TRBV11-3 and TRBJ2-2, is EAGVVQSPRYKIIEKKQPVAFWCNPISGHNTLYWYLQNLGQGPELLIRYENEEAVDDSQLPKDRFSAERLKGVDSTLKIQPAELGDSAVYLCASSPRQGNTGELFFGEGSRLTVL.